This T cell receptor beta chain derives from a study of blood T cell repertoires in COVID-19. Repertoires were generated with immunoSEQ multiplex PCR, while TCRdb's copy carries only in-frame clones and drops some. The table has about 160,000 clones, around 80% seen once. CDR1 is SQVTM, CDR2 ANQGSEA, per germline. The CDR3 covers 13 residues. V was shortened by 6 bases and J by 0 bases, with 11 bases between the two germline ends. The chain employs TRBV29-1 and TRBJ1-1; a possible D gene is TRBD1 (6 bases). The source is a woman older than 75 with acute or convalescent COVID-19. Sequencing was done on a sample of peripheral blood. This CDR3 reads CSVLDSVNTEAFF. Written as DNA, the CDR3 is TGCAGCGTCCTGGACAGCGTGAACACTGAAGCTTTCTTT.